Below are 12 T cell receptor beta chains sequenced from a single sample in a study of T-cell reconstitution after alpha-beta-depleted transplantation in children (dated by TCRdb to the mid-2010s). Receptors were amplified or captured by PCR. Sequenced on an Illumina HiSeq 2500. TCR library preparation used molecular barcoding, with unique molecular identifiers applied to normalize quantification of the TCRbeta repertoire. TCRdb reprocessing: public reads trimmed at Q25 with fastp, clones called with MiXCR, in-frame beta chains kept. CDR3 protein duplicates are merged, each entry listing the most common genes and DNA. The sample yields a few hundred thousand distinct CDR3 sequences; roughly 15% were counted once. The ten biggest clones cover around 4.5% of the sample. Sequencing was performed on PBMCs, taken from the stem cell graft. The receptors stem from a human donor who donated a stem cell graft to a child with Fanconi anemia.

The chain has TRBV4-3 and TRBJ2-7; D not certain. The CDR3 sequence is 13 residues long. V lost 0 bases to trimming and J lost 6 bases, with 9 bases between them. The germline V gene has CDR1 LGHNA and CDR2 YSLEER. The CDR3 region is CASSQDRVGEQYF. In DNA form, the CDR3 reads TGCGCCAGCAGCCAAGATCGGGTCGGCGAGCAGTACTTC.

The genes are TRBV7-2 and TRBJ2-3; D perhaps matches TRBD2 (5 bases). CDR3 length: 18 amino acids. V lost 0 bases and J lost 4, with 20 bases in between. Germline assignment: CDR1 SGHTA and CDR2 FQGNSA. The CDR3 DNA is TGTGCCAGCAGCTTAGCGCTAAATTCGGGCCCGGAGGCAGATACGCAGTATTTT. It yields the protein CASSLALNSGPEADTQYF.

The CDR3 spells CASGGGAGANVLTF. The DNA for the CDR3 is TGTGCCAGCGGGGGAGGGGCTGGGGCCAACGTCCTGACTTTC. The chain is built from TRBV9 and TRBJ2-6; TRBD2 aligns across 7 bases. The CDR3 consists of 14 residues. The V gene's germline CDR1 is SGDLS and CDR2 YYNGEE. V shed 7 bases and J 2 bases; nucleotides not matched to a gene: 3.

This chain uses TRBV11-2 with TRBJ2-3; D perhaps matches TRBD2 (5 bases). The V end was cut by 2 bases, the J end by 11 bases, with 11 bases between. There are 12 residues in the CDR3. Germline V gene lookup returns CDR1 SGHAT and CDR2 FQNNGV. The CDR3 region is CASSLTRGRQYF. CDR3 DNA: TGTGCCAGCAGCTTAACCCGAGGGCGGCAGTATTTT.

The CDR3 here is CAISVGLETGYTF. CDR3 nucleotide sequence: TGTGCCATCAGTGTAGGACTTGAGACTGGCTACACCTTC. V usage is TRBV10-3 and J usage is TRBJ1-2; D remains unclear. The CDR3 is 13 residues long. Germline CDR1 ENHRY, CDR2 SYGVKD. V was trimmed by 4 bases and J by 7 bases, leaving 13 bases between them.

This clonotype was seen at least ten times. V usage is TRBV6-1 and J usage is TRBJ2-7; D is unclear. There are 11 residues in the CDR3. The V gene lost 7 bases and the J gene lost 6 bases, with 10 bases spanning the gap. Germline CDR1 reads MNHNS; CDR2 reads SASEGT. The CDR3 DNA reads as TGTGCCAGCAACGGGTACGGCGAGCAGTACTTC. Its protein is CASNGYGEQYF.

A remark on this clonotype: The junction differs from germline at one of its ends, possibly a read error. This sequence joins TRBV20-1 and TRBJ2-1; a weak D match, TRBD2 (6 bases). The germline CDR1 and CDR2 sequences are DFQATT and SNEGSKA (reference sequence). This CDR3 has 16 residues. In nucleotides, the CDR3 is TGCTGTGCTAGAGTCTCAAGCGGGCCCTCCTACAATGAGCAGTTCTTC. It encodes CCARVSSGPSYNEQFF.

CDR3 nucleotides: TGTGCCAGCAGCTTTAATACCGGGTCTCACGCAGGAAACACCATATATTTT. Amino acids: CASSFNTGSHAGNTIYF. This sequence joins TRBV11-2 and TRBJ1-3; no reliable D call. The CDR3 sequence is 17 residues long. Trimming cost V 3 bases and J 4 bases, with 19 bases left between them. CDR1 and CDR2 (germline): SGHAT, FQNNGV.

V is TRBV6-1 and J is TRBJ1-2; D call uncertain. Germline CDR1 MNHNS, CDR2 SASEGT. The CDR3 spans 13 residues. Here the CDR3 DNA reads TGTGCTACCAAAAAGCGGACGACTCATGGCTACACCTTC. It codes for CATKKRTTHGYTF.

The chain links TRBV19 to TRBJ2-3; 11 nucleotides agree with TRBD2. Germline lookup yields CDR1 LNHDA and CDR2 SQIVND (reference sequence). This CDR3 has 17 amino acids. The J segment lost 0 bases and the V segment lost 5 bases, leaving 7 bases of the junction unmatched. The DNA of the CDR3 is TGTGCCAGTAGTCCACCGGGACTAGCGGTTAGCACAGATACGCAGTATTTT. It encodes CASSPPGLAVSTDTQYF.

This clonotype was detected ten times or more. The CDR3: CASMPGNPPYEQYV. The DNA of the CDR3 is TGTGCCAGCATGCCCGGGAACCCCCCCTACGAGCAGTACGTC. The rearrangement links TRBV2 to TRBJ2-7; a possible D gene is TRBD2 (5 bases). This CDR3 is 14 amino acids long. The V gene lost 7 bases and the J gene lost 2 bases, with 15 bases spanning the gap. Germline values: CDR1 SNHLY, CDR2 FYNNEI.

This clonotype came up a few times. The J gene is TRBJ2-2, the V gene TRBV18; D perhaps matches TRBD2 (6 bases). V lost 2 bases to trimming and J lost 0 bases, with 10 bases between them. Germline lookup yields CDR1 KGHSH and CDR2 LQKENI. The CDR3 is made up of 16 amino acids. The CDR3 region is CASSPGRPANTGELFF. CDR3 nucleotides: TGTGCCAGCTCACCAGGGAGGCCGGCGAACACCGGGGAGCTGTTTTTT.